This passage covers 19 T cell receptor beta chains from one sample sequenced in a study of CD8+ T cells in alopecia areata. Treatment indicated: oral pan-JAK inhibitor, 5-10 mg twice daily. It was cDNA, reverse transcribed from extracted RNA, that served as the sequencing template. Sequenced by immunoSEQ multiplex PCR; TCRdb stores in-frame clones only, minus some. The sample includes around 270,000 clones, 55% to 70% seen only once; the top ten take about 1.8%. The sequencing here drew on CD4+ T cells sorted from blood, taken at week 24, from a patient treated with tofacitinib. The receptor source for this set is a human donor with alopecia areata.

This rearrangement joins TRBV25-1 to TRBJ2-1; 13 bases agree with TRBD2. The CDR3 runs 15 residues. Germline loops: CDR1 MGHDK, CDR2 SYGVNS. The trim removed 3 bases at V and 7 bases at J, leaving 3 bases unmatched. In DNA form, the CDR3 reads TGTGCCAGCAGTGACCTGACTAGCGGGGGGAATGAGCAGTTCTTC. Protein product: CASSDLTSGGNEQFF.

The chain joins TRBV18 to TRBJ1-2; the match to TRBD1 covers 9 bases. The CDR3 totals 16 residues. Germline assignment: CDR1 KGHSH and CDR2 LQKENI. The V gene end was trimmed by 3 bases and the J gene end by 5 bases; junction bases not matched to a gene: 10. CDR3 loop: CASSPGQGLFGYGYTF. CDR3 DNA sequence: TGTGCCAGCTCACCGGGACAGGGATTATTTGGATATGGCTACACCTTC. Looking up the rest from reference TRBV18 and TRBJ1-2 gives the full variable domain: NAGVMQNPRHLVRRRGQEARLRCSPMKGHSHVYWYRQLPEEGLKFMVYLQKENIIDESGMPKERFSAEFPKEGPSILRIQQVVRGDSAAYFCASSPGQGLFGYGYTFGSGTRLTVV.

The chain is built from TRBV4-2 and TRBJ2-5; no firm D call. Trimming took 0 bases from V and 1 from J, leaving 3 bases between them. The CDR3 contains 13 residues. Germline loops: CDR1 LGHNA, CDR2 YNFKEQ. The CDR3 nucleotides read TGTGCCAGCAGCCAAGATTTCCAAGAGACCCAGTACTTC. It translates to CASSQDFQETQYF.

This clone was picked up one time. The chain is built from TRBV5-1 and TRBJ2-7, with D perhaps matching TRBD1 (6 bases). V gave up 4 bases and J gave up 4 bases, with 15 bases separating them. Germline CDR1 reads SGHRS; CDR2 reads YFSETQ. The CDR3 runs 14 residues. CDR3 loop: CASSTHTGKYEQYF. CDR3 in DNA: TGCGCCAGCAGCACCCATACAGGGAAGTACGAGCAGTACTTC. Full variable domain (outside the CDR3, taken from reference TRBV5-1 and TRBJ2-7): KAGVTQTPRYLIKTRGQQVTLSCSPISGHRSVSWYQQTPGQGLQFLFEYFSETQRNKGNFPGRFSGRQFSNSRSEMNVSTLELGDSALYLCASSTHTGKYEQYFGPGTRLTVT.

For this clone: Possible read error: a much larger clone is one base away. Other nucleotide sequences from this sample produce the same CDR3. V and J are TRBV14 and TRBJ2-7; no clear D gene. Trimming shortened V by 3 bases and J by 3 bases, and 3 bases separated the two germline ends. Germline lookup yields CDR1 SGHDN and CDR2 FVKESK. CDR3 size: 11 residues. The CDR3 DNA is TGTGCCAGCAGCCAGGGCTACGAGCAGTACTTC. This gives the protein CASSQGYEQYF.

This clone was seen only a few times. The rearrangement joins TRBV29-1 to TRBJ1-1; tentatively, D is TRBD1 (5 bases). Germline loops: CDR1 SQVTM, CDR2 ANQGSEA. The CDR3 consists of 13 residues. Trimming shortened V by 6 bases and J by 1 base, and 12 bases separated the two germline ends. This chain's CDR3 is CSVQGRTNTEAFF. CDR3 bases: TGCAGCGTCCAGGGACGGACGAACACTGAAGCTTTCTTT.

The chain carries TRBV18 and TRBJ2-7, with a tentative D call TRBD2 (6 bases). The germline V and J ends were trimmed by 3 bases and 4 bases, with 13 bases remaining between them. From germline, CDR1 is KGHSH and CDR2 LQKENI. This CDR3 has 14 residues. The CDR3 coding sequence is TGTGCCAGCTCACCGCAGCGGGCAGAATACGAGCAGTACTTC. The encoded protein is CASSPQRAEYEQYF.

This clone occurred a few times. The chain recombines TRBV5-1 with TRBJ1-2; 7 bases line up with TRBD1. Germline trimming cut 4 bases from V and 3 bases from J; bases unmatched to any gene: 3. Germline V gene lookup returns CDR1 SGHRS and CDR2 YFSETQ. The CDR3 covers 13 residues. The CDR3 nucleotides are TGCGCCAGCAGCCGGGACAGCCACTATGGCTACACCTTC. This codes for CASSRDSHYGYTF.

The chain couples TRBV7-2 to TRBJ2-1; D unresolved. This CDR3 spans 14 amino acids. The V end was cut by 0 bases, the J end by 2 bases, with 5 bases between. Germline V gene lookup returns CDR1 SGHTA and CDR2 FQGNSA. This CDR3 is CASSLALAYNEQFF. CDR3 in DNA: TGTGCCAGCAGCTTAGCGTTGGCCTACAATGAGCAGTTCTTC.

The chain joins TRBV6-1 to TRBJ1-2, with TRBD1 as a possible D gene (6 bases). Germline assignment: CDR1 MNHNS and CDR2 SASEGT. The V gene lost 0 bases and the J gene lost 8 bases, with 25 bases spanning the gap. The CDR3 totals 18 residues. The DNA of the CDR3 is TGTGCCAGCAGTGAAGCGCTCCCAGGGGTTTCGTTCCCGTTCGGCTACACCTTC. Translating it yields CASSEALPGVSFPFGYTF.

This chain uses TRBV5-5 with TRBJ1-1, with D maybe TRBD1 (6 bases). Germline-derived CDR1 and CDR2 are SGHKS and YYEKEE (reference sequence). This CDR3 has 15 residues. V was pared by 7 bases and J by 4 bases, with 20 bases between. CDR3 sequence: CASRGAQTGSTEAFF. The CDR3 region has the DNA TGTGCCAGCCGAGGCGCCCAGACAGGAAGCACTGAAGCTTTCTTT.

The V and J genes are TRBV19 and TRBJ1-1; no reliable D call. The CDR3 is made up of 15 amino acids. The germline V gene has CDR1 LNHDA and CDR2 SQIVND (reference sequence). V lost 7 bases, J lost 2 bases, and 17 bases lay in between. The DNA for the CDR3 is TGTGCCAGTACTGCGCAGGCGGGGAGTAACACTGAAGCTTTCTTT. Translation: CASTAQAGSNTEAFF.

This clone was observed a handful of times. The chain carries TRBV7-2 and TRBJ1-2; D is unclear. The ends were cut back, 1 base at V and 4 bases at J, with 4 bases in the middle. CDR3 size: 12 residues. CDR1 and CDR2 (germline): SGHTA, FQGNSA. CDR3 nucleotide sequence: TGTGCCAGCAGCTTAGATAGCTATGGCTACACCTTC. This codes for CASSLDSYGYTF. Based on the CDR3 plus reference TRBV7-2 and TRBJ1-2, the full variable domain is GAGVSQSPSNKVTEKGKDVELRCDPISGHTALYWYRQSLGQGLEFLIYFQGNSAPDKSGLPSDRFSAERTGGSVSTLTIQRTQQEDSAVYLCASSLDSYGYTFGSGTRLTVV.

This chain links TRBV4-1 with TRBJ1-2, with 8 bases fitting TRBD1. CDR3 length equals 14 residues. From germline, CDR1 is MGHRA and CDR2 YSYEKL. The J segment lost 9 bases and the V segment lost 1 base, leaving 7 bases of the junction unmatched. CDR3 protein: CASSQGGQEFRYTF. The CDR3 coding sequence is TGCGCCAGCAGCCAAGGGGGACAGGAGTTCCGCTACACCTTC.

The chain employs TRBV29-1 and TRBJ2-7, with 7 nucleotides matching TRBD1. Trimming at V came to 2 bases and at J to 1 base, leaving 2 bases not matched to a gene. CDR3 length: 13 amino acids. The germline V gene has CDR1 SQVTM and CDR2 ANQGSEA. The CDR3, as DNA: TGCAGCGTTGAAAGGACAGGTTCCTACGAGCAGTACTTC. It specifies CSVERTGSYEQYF.

The rearrangement links TRBV6-6 to TRBJ1-2, with a weak D call TRBD1 (5 bases). Per germline, CDR1 MNHNY and CDR2 SVGAGI (reference sequence). V lost 6 bases and J 5 bases, leaving 16 bases between the germline ends. There are 14 residues in the CDR3. The CDR3 region has the DNA TGTGCCAGCAGGCAAGGAGACAGAGTATATGGCTACACCTTC. Translating gives CASRQGDRVYGYTF.

The rearrangement uses TRBV30 and TRBJ2-5; no definite D call. V was shortened by 6 bases and J by 4 bases, with 12 bases between the two germline ends. The CDR3 has 12 residues. CDR1 and CDR2 from the germline V gene are GTSNPN and SVGIG (reference sequence). In DNA, the CDR3 is TGTGCCTGTACAGCGTTCCGAGAGACCCAGTACTTC. Translation gives CACTAFRETQYF. Complete variable domain (other parts from reference TRBV30 and TRBJ2-5): SQTIHQWPATLVQPVGSPLSLECTVEGTSNPNLYWYRQAAGRGLQLLFYSVGIGQISSEVPQNLSASRPQDRQFILSSKKLLLSDSGFYLCACTAFRETQYFGPGTRLLVL.

The V and J genes are TRBV5-1 and TRBJ1-2; D not resolved. This CDR3 region has 12 residues. V lost 4 bases and J lost 7, with 11 bases in between. Germline-derived CDR1 and CDR2 are SGHRS and YFSETQ. The CDR3 sequence is CASSPSTGGYTF. CDR3 bases: TGCGCCAGCAGCCCATCAACTGGTGGCTACACCTTC.

The V call is TRBV5-1, the J call TRBJ2-3; D is tentatively TRBD1 or TRBD2 (7 bases each). CDR3 size: 15 residues. Germline V gene data show CDR1 as SGHRS and CDR2 as YFSETQ. Between the trimmed V and J ends, which lost 2 bases and 4 bases, there was a span of 14 bases. As DNA, the CDR3 is TGCGCCAGCAGCTTATCAGGGGGGGCAGCAGATACGCAGTATTTT. Protein: CASSLSGGAADTQYF.